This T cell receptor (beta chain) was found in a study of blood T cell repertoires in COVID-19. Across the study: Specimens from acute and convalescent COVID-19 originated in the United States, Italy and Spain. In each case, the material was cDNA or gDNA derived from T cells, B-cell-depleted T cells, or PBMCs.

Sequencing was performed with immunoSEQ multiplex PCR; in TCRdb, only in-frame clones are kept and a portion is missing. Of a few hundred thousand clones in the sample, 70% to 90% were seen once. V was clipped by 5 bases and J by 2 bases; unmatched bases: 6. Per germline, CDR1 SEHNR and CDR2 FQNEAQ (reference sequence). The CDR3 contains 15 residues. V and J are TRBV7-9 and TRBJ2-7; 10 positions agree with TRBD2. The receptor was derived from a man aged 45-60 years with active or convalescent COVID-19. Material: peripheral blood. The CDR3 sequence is CASSVTSGATYEQYF. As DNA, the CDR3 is TGTGCCAGCAGCGTTACTAGCGGGGCCACCTACGAGCAGTACTTC.